This is a list of T cell receptor beta chains from one sample in a study of response to subunit inactivated influenza vaccine. One entry per CDR3 protein results from TCRdb running MiXCR on the RT-PCR reads. The sample carries some 550,000 distinct CDR3 sequences, around a quarter recorded once. Another study also made use of these data, one on T cells expressing NK-cell markers.

The sequencing here drew on CD4+ T cells sorted from PBMCs, taken 11 to 12 days after vaccination. The receptor source for this set is a man aged 50 to 60 who received an inactivated influenza vaccine. CDR3s include the opening cysteine and the closing phenylalanine or tryptophan. A D gene is named only where the DNA matches it firmly. Rows may omit the clone size; those that give it use once, few, many or a size class.

V gene,clone size,D gene,J gene,CDR3 DNA,CDR3 protein
TRBV2,NA,NA,TRBJ2-2,TGTGCCAGCGAGGGACTCGCGAACACCGGGGAGCTGTTTTTT,CASEGLANTGELFF
TRBV11-3,few,TRBD1,TRBJ2-1,TGTGCCAGCAGCCCCCAAGGACGGACAGGTGTGAATGAGCAGTTCTTC,CASSPQGRTGVNEQFF
TRBV7-9,few,NA,TRBJ1-6,TGTGCCAGCAACTTAGCTCGGACAGAGAATTCACCCCTCCACTTT,CASNLARTENSPLHF
TRBV7-9,few,TRBD2,TRBJ2-3,TGTGCCAGCAGCTTTTTTAGCGGGAGCACAGATACGCAGTATTTT,CASSFFSGSTDTQYF
TRBV7-2,few,NA,TRBJ2-1,TGTGCCAGCAGCTTAGCAGCGGAAGGTCACAATGAGCAGTTCTTC,CASSLAAEGHNEQFF
TRBV3-1,few,NA,TRBJ1-2,TGTGCCAGCAGCCAAGAGACGAGGGTTGGGCCCCATGGCTACACCTTC,CASSQETRVGPHGYTF
TRBV28,NA,NA,TRBJ2-3,TGTGCCAGCAGTCGAACAGCCACAGATACGCAGTATTTT,CASSRTATDTQYF
TRBV29-1,many,TRBD1,TRBJ2-3,TGCAGCGTCGGTGGGACAGGGCCTAAAGATACGCAGTATTTT,CSVGGTGPKDTQYF
TRBV9,NA,TRBD2,TRBJ2-1,TGTGCCAGCAGCACTGGGACTAGCGGGAGGGTTTACAATGAGCAGTTCTTC,CASSTGTSGRVYNEQFF
TRBV7-2,many,TRBD2,TRBJ2-3,TGTGCCAGCAGCTTAGGACTAGCGGGAGATACGCAGTATTTT,CASSLGLAGDTQYF
TRBV30,NA,NA,TRBJ2-7,TGTGCCTGGAGTGTAGGAGGATACGAGCAGTACTTC,CAWSVGGYEQYF
TRBV7-2,few,NA,TRBJ2-2,TGTGCCAGCAGCTTAGTCAGGGCAACGAACACCGGGGAGCTGTTTTTT,CASSLVRATNTGELFF
TRBV7-8,NA,NA,TRBJ1-6,TGTGCCAGCAGCTTAGGGCCCGTGGGGTTAAATTCACCCCTCCACTTT,CASSLGPVGLNSPLHF
TRBV7-9,few,NA,TRBJ1-1,TGTGCCAGCAGCTTAGAGGCCTCTCTGACTGAAGCTTTCTTT,CASSLEASLTEAFF
TRBV24-1,NA,TRBD1,TRBJ2-5,TGTGCCACCAGTGATTTGGTAGGGGGCAGAGAGACCCAGTACTTC,CATSDLVGGRETQYF
TRBV20-1,few,NA,TRBJ1-2,TGCAGTGCCCTGACAACGACAGTGAACTATGGCTACACCTTC,CSALTTTVNYGYTF
TRBV28,many,TRBD2,TRBJ2-3,TGTGCCAGCATACTAGCGGGAGGGCATACGCAGTATTTT,CASILAGGHTQYF
TRBV7-2,NA,NA,TRBJ2-7,TGTGCCAGCAGCTCGCACAGGGACGAGCAGTACTTC,CASSSHRDEQYF
TRBV7-9,once,TRBD1,TRBJ2-2,TGTGCCAGCACCCCGAGTGGGGGACAGCGCACCGGGGAGCTGTTTTTT,CASTPSGGQRTGELFF
TRBV5-1,few,TRBD2,TRBJ2-3,TGCGCCAGCAGCCCGTGGACTAGCGGGACCTACACAGATACGCAGTATTTT,CASSPWTSGTYTDTQYF
TRBV7-2,NA,NA,TRBJ2-2,TGTGCCAGCAGCCCGATGAGATTCGGGGAGCTGTTTTTT,CASSPMRFGELFF
TRBV7-9,few,TRBD1,TRBJ2-7,TGTGCCAGCAGCATATGGACAGGGAGGATCCACGAGCAGTACTTC,CASSIWTGRIHEQYF
TRBV20-1,few,TRBD2,TRBJ2-2,TGCAGTGCTAGAGATCGGGGACTAGCTAACACCGGGGAGCTGTTTTTT,CSARDRGLANTGELFF
TRBV20-1,NA,NA,TRBJ1-5,TGCAGTGCTAGAGATTACGCAGGGACAAGCAATCAGCCCCAGCATTTT,CSARDYAGTSNQPQHF
TRBV10-3,few,NA,TRBJ2-1,TGTGCCATCAGTGAGTTGATAACCGGACAATCCTACAATGAGCAGTTCTTC,CAISELITGQSYNEQFF
TRBV7-9,few,TRBD1,TRBJ2-3,TGTGCCAGCAGCCAACCCCGGGACAGGGGTACAGATACGCAGTATTTT,CASSQPRDRGTDTQYF
TRBV28,few,TRBD1,TRBJ2-5,TGTGCCAGCAGTGGGATCGGGACAGGGCCCGAAGAGACCCAGTACTTC,CASSGIGTGPEETQYF
TRBV5-1,NA,TRBD2,TRBJ2-3,TGCGCCAGCCGACTAGCGGGGACCCGGTTTGGCACAGATACGCAGTATTTT,CASRLAGTRFGTDTQYF
TRBV3-1,few,NA,TRBJ2-5,TGTGCCAGCAGCCAATGGAACGGGGAAAAGCGGGAGACCCAGTACTTC,CASSQWNGEKRETQYF
TRBV4-1,once,NA,TRBJ2-5,TGCGCCAGCAGCCAAGATCTGGGAAGAGAGACCCAGTACTTC,CASSQDLGRETQYF
TRBV5-1,NA,NA,TRBJ2-1,TGCGCCAGCAGCGGGCGGTTGAACAATGAGCAGTTCTTC,CASSGRLNNEQFF
TRBV7-6,many,NA,TRBJ2-7,TGTGCCAGCAGCCCCCTGGACGGCTCCTACGAGCAGTACTTC,CASSPLDGSYEQYF
TRBV28,NA,TRBD1,TRBJ2-5,TGTGCCAGCAGCCTCAAGGACAGGGGGAACCTGGCGGCCCAGTACTTC,CASSLKDRGNLAAQYF
TRBV4-1,NA,TRBD1,TRBJ1-2,TGCGCCAGCAGCCCGACCGGACAGGGTTCGGGCTATGGCTACACCTTC,CASSPTGQGSGYGYTF
TRBV4-3,NA,NA,TRBJ2-1,TGCGCCAGCAGCCAAGATTTGGGAACAGCAGAGTTCTTC,CASSQDLGTAEFF
TRBV5-5,few,NA,TRBJ2-3,TGTGCCAGCAGCTTAACCACAGGCACAGATACGCAGTATTTT,CASSLTTGTDTQYF
TRBV4-3,few,NA,TRBJ2-7,TGCGCCAGCAGCACGGTACGGGGGAGCTCCTACGAGCAGTACTTC,CASSTVRGSSYEQYF
TRBV7-2,NA,TRBD2,TRBJ2-1,TGTGCCAGCAGCTTAGTCGGGGGGGGCTATCGGGAGCAGTTCTTC,CASSLVGGGYREQFF
TRBV3-1,once,TRBD2,TRBJ2-3,TGTGCCAGCAGCCAGAGCGGGGGGGCCGGAAATACGCAGTATTTT,CASSQSGGAGNTQYF
TRBV28,few,NA,TRBJ2-1,TGTGCCAGCAGATTCGGAGGGGGGAACCTCTACAATGAGCAGTTCTTC,CASRFGGGNLYNEQFF
TRBV20-1,few,NA,TRBJ1-6,TGCAGTGCTAGAGATGGCGGGACGGCGTATAATTCACCCCTCCACTTT,CSARDGGTAYNSPLHF
TRBV15,NA,TRBD2,TRBJ2-3,TGTGCCACCAGCGGGGGAGCGGGAACCACAGATACGCAGTATTTT,CATSGGAGTTDTQYF
TRBV19,many,NA,TRBJ2-7,TGTGCCAGTATGGACTCTAACTCCTACGAGCAGTACTTC,CASMDSNSYEQYF
TRBV7-2,few,NA,TRBJ2-5,TGTGCCAGCAGCTTAGGCGGGACGTTGGTTCAAGAGACCCAGTACTTC,CASSLGGTLVQETQYF
TRBV24-1,NA,TRBD2,TRBJ2-1,TGTGTCACCAGTCTGTCCGGGAGGGATTACAATGAGCAGTTCTTC,CVTSLSGRDYNEQFF
TRBV20-1,few,TRBD2,TRBJ2-2,TGCAGTGCTAGAGAAGCGGGACCGAACACCGGGGAGCTGTTTTTT,CSAREAGPNTGELFF
TRBV20-1,few,TRBD2,TRBJ2-2,TGCAGTGCTAAAGCGACTAGCGGGGGCTTCAACACCGGGGAGCTGTTTTTT,CSAKATSGGFNTGELFF
TRBV28,few,TRBD2,TRBJ2-1,TGTGCCAGCAGTCCTGGGACTAGCGGGGGCCCACCCTACAATGAGCAGTTCTTC,CASSPGTSGGPPYNEQFF
TRBV18,NA,TRBD2,TRBJ2-7,TGTGCCAGCTCAGACACTAGCGGAACCTACGAGCAGTACTTC,CASSDTSGTYEQYF
TRBV10-3,NA,TRBD1,TRBJ2-3,TGTGCCATCAGTGAGACACAGGGGGCCGGGGCAGATACGCAGTATTTT,CAISETQGAGADTQYF
TRBV10-3,NA,NA,TRBJ2-2,TGTGCCATCAGTGAGCCGCTCACCGGGGAGCTGTTTTTT,CAISEPLTGELFF
TRBV10-3,few,TRBD1,TRBJ1-2,TGTGCCATCACCCTGGGACAGGGGGATGGCTACACCTTC,CAITLGQGDGYTF
TRBV20-1,many,NA,TRBJ2-1,TGCAGTGCTAGACGCGAACAGGTCTCCGATGAGCAGTTCTTC,CSARREQVSDEQFF